This is a list of T cell receptor beta chains from one sample in a study of HIV-infected patients and healthy controls. One entry per CDR3 protein, called by TCRdb with MiXCR from the 5' RACE reads. This sample has about 64,000 distinct CDR3 sequences, with about 19% found just once. Sequencing was done on a sample of CD4+ T cells from blood. The receptor source for this set is a human donor in good health. Each CDR3 is given with its conserved first and last residue. Fields, in order: clone size, J gene, CDR3 length, V gene, D gene, CDR3 DNA, CDR3 protein. A D gene is named only where the DNA matches it firmly. Not all rows give a size; the values are once, few, many and, for expanded clones, a class.

clone_size: .
j_call: TRBJ1-2
cdr3_length: 12
v_call: TRBV30
d_call: .
cdr3_nt: TGTGCCTGGAGTGGACACCACTATGGCTACACCTTC
cdr3_aa: CAWSGHHYGYTF

clone_size: few
j_call: TRBJ2-6
cdr3_length: 16
v_call: TRBV20-1
d_call: .
cdr3_nt: TGCAGTGCTAGTAAACGGTTTAGCTCTGGGGCCAACGTCCTGACTTTC
cdr3_aa: CSASKRFSSGANVLTF

clone_size: .
j_call: TRBJ1-1
cdr3_length: 14
v_call: TRBV3-1
d_call: TRBD1
cdr3_nt: TGTGCCAGCAGCCAGGGACAGGGCGCTACTGAAGCTTTCTTT
cdr3_aa: CASSQGQGATEAFF

clone_size: many
j_call: TRBJ2-1
cdr3_length: 13
v_call: TRBV14
d_call: .
cdr3_nt: TGTGCCAGCAGCCAAGAGCATCGGGGGGAGCAGTTCTTC
cdr3_aa: CASSQEHRGEQFF

clone_size: .
j_call: TRBJ1-1
cdr3_length: 14
v_call: TRBV6-2/TRBV6-3
d_call: TRBD1
cdr3_nt: TGTGCCAGCAGTTACATACAGGGGGCTTCTGAAGCTTTCTTT
cdr3_aa: CASSYIQGASEAFF

clone_size: many
j_call: TRBJ1-2
cdr3_length: 15
v_call: TRBV18
d_call: .
cdr3_nt: TGTGCCAGCTCACCAGACGGAGTGGGCCCCTATGGCTACACCTTC
cdr3_aa: CASSPDGVGPYGYTF

clone_size: few
j_call: TRBJ2-7
cdr3_length: 14
v_call: TRBV12-3/TRBV12-4
d_call: .
cdr3_nt: TGTGCCAGCAGCCCCTCGGGGGTGACCTACGAGCAGTACTTC
cdr3_aa: CASSPSGVTYEQYF

clone_size: many
j_call: TRBJ2-5
cdr3_length: 15
v_call: TRBV29-1
d_call: .
cdr3_nt: TGCAGCGTTGACCCCCCCCCGGGGGCGCGGAAGACCCAGTACTTC
cdr3_aa: CSVDPPPGARKTQYF

clone_size: .
j_call: TRBJ2-1
cdr3_length: 13
v_call: TRBV30
d_call: TRBD2
cdr3_nt: TGTGCCTGGAGTGGGGCGGGGGACAATGAGCAGTTCTTC
cdr3_aa: CAWSGAGDNEQFF

clone_size: many
j_call: TRBJ2-5
cdr3_length: 15
v_call: TRBV5-1
d_call: .
cdr3_nt: TGCGCCAGCAGCTTGGTACAGGGAGGACAAGAGACCCAGTACTTC
cdr3_aa: CASSLVQGGQETQYF

clone_size: .
j_call: TRBJ1-1
cdr3_length: 14
v_call: TRBV19
d_call: .
cdr3_nt: TGTGCCAGTAACCCAAATCCGGGCCATTTGAGAGCTTTCTTT
cdr3_aa: CASNPNPGHLRAFF

clone_size: many
j_call: TRBJ2-1
cdr3_length: 14
v_call: TRBV5-1
d_call: .
cdr3_nt: TGCGCCAGCAGCTTGGTACTAGCAGTGAGTGAGCAGTTCTTC
cdr3_aa: CASSLVLAVSEQFF

clone_size: many
j_call: TRBJ2-5
cdr3_length: 15
v_call: TRBV11-2
d_call: .
cdr3_nt: TGTGCCAGCAGCTTAGATCACACTGCGGGGAAGACCCAGTACTTC
cdr3_aa: CASSLDHTAGKTQYF

clone_size: few
j_call: TRBJ2-1
cdr3_length: 19
v_call: TRBV11-2
d_call: TRBD2
cdr3_nt: TGTGCCAGCAGCCCGCGGGGTGGTAGCGGGAGGGCAGGCTACAATGAGCAGTTCTTC
cdr3_aa: CASSPRGGSGRAGYNEQFF

clone_size: many
j_call: TRBJ1-1
cdr3_length: 13
v_call: TRBV30
d_call: .
cdr3_nt: TGTGCCTGGAGTGTAAATTGGAATACTGAAGCTTTCTTT
cdr3_aa: CAWSVNWNTEAFF

clone_size: .
j_call: TRBJ2-7
cdr3_length: 14
v_call: TRBV10-3
d_call: TRBD2
cdr3_nt: TGTGCCACCTCTAGGGCGGGAGATTCGCACGAGCAGTACTTC
cdr3_aa: CATSRAGDSHEQYF

clone_size: few
j_call: TRBJ1-4
cdr3_length: 16
v_call: TRBV6-1
d_call: .
cdr3_nt: TGTGCCAGCAGACACGATGGGAGGGCGAGGGATGAAAAACTGTTTTTT
cdr3_aa: CASRHDGRARDEKLFF

clone_size: few
j_call: TRBJ1-1
cdr3_length: 14
v_call: TRBV28
d_call: .
cdr3_nt: TGTGCCAGCGGTACAGGGTTCTCCATGACTGAAGCTTTCTTT
cdr3_aa: CASGTGFSMTEAFF

clone_size: many
j_call: TRBJ2-3
cdr3_length: 16
v_call: TRBV7-8
d_call: TRBD2
cdr3_nt: TGTGCCAGCAGTTATCTAGCGGGAGGCTACACAGATACGCAGTATTTT
cdr3_aa: CASSYLAGGYTDTQYF

clone_size: medium-sized
j_call: TRBJ1-1
cdr3_length: 13
v_call: TRBV20-1
d_call: .
cdr3_nt: TGCAGTGCTAGGCAACCCGGGAGCCTTCAGGCTTTCTTT
cdr3_aa: CSARQPGSLQAFF

clone_size: .
j_call: TRBJ2-6
cdr3_length: 16
v_call: TRBV3-1
d_call: .
cdr3_nt: TGTGCCAGCAGCCAAGGGAAGGGGGCTGGGGCCAACGTCCTGACTTTC
cdr3_aa: CASSQGKGAGANVLTF

clone_size: many
j_call: TRBJ2-1
cdr3_length: 14
v_call: TRBV6-5
d_call: .
cdr3_nt: TGTGCCACCCGGGTTAGCGGCATATACAATGAGCAGTTCTTC
cdr3_aa: CATRVSGIYNEQFF

clone_size: few
j_call: TRBJ2-2
cdr3_length: 13
v_call: TRBV6-2/TRBV6-3
d_call: .
cdr3_nt: TGTGCCAGCACTACAGGGAACACCGGGGAGCTGTTTTTT
cdr3_aa: CASTTGNTGELFF

clone_size: once
j_call: TRBJ2-1
cdr3_length: 13
v_call: TRBV29-1
d_call: .
cdr3_nt: TGCAGCGTTGGAGCTCGCTCCTACAATGAGCAGTTCTTC
cdr3_aa: CSVGARSYNEQFF

clone_size: many
j_call: TRBJ2-5
cdr3_length: 14
v_call: TRBV11-2
d_call: .
cdr3_nt: TGTGCCAGCAGCTTAGGAGGGAGGAGGGAGACCCAGTACTTC
cdr3_aa: CASSLGGRRETQYF

clone_size: few
j_call: TRBJ2-1
cdr3_length: 14
v_call: TRBV3-1
d_call: .
cdr3_nt: TGTGCCAGCAGCCCCCCCGGCTCCTACAATGAGCAGTTCTTC
cdr3_aa: CASSPPGSYNEQFF

clone_size: .
j_call: TRBJ1-2
cdr3_length: 16
v_call: TRBV19
d_call: .
cdr3_nt: TGTGCCAGTAGTATAACTGGGGGCCGGGGGGACTATGGCTACACCTTC
cdr3_aa: CASSITGGRGDYGYTF

clone_size: few
j_call: TRBJ2-3
cdr3_length: 14
v_call: TRBV10-3
d_call: TRBD2
cdr3_nt: TGTGCCATCAGAGGGACTAGCGAGACAGATACGCAGTATTTT
cdr3_aa: CAIRGTSETDTQYF

clone_size: many
j_call: TRBJ1-4
cdr3_length: 14
v_call: TRBV12-3/TRBV12-4
d_call: .
cdr3_nt: TGTGCCAGCAGACCCACAGGGCCCTGGGCGAAACTGTTTTTT
cdr3_aa: CASRPTGPWAKLFF

clone_size: .
j_call: TRBJ2-7
cdr3_length: 16
v_call: TRBV6-2/TRBV6-3
d_call: .
cdr3_nt: TGTGCCAGCAGTGCCCGAGGGGCAGGTAGCTCCTACGAGCAGTACTTC
cdr3_aa: CASSARGAGSSYEQYF

clone_size: .
j_call: TRBJ1-2
cdr3_length: 13
v_call: TRBV3-1
d_call: .
cdr3_nt: TGTGCCAGCAGCCAAGGTCGGTCCTATGGCTACACCTTC
cdr3_aa: CASSQGRSYGYTF

clone_size: many
j_call: TRBJ2-3
cdr3_length: 17
v_call: TRBV20-1
d_call: .
cdr3_nt: TGCAGTGCTGATACAGGGCACGGAAGGATAGGAGCAGATACGCAGTATTTT
cdr3_aa: CSADTGHGRIGADTQYF

clone_size: .
j_call: TRBJ1-4
cdr3_length: 13
v_call: TRBV29-1
d_call: .
cdr3_nt: TGCAGCGTCCCGACACTGGGTGGTGAAAAACTGTTTTTT
cdr3_aa: CSVPTLGGEKLFF

clone_size: many
j_call: TRBJ2-1
cdr3_length: 17
v_call: TRBV24-1
d_call: .
cdr3_nt: TGTGCCACCAGTGATTTGGCCAAAAGGGGCTCCTACAATGAGCAGTTCTTC
cdr3_aa: CATSDLAKRGSYNEQFF

clone_size: .
j_call: TRBJ1-1
cdr3_length: 13
v_call: TRBV19
d_call: .
cdr3_nt: TGTGCCAGTTCCGGACAGCCTGGGACTGAAGCTTTCTTT
cdr3_aa: CASSGQPGTEAFF

clone_size: .
j_call: TRBJ2-3
cdr3_length: 18
v_call: TRBV14
d_call: .
cdr3_nt: TGTGCCAGCAGCCAAGGGGGGCTGCGACTACAAGGAGGAGATACGCAGTATTTT
cdr3_aa: CASSQGGLRLQGGDTQYF